Below are 10 T cell receptor beta chains sequenced from a single sample in a study of blood T cells in healthy people across ages. A second PCR of about 6 to 11 cycles used a sample-barcoded 5' primer and a J-beta primer mix. TCRdb re-called the 5' RACE reads with MiXCR, one entry per CDR3 protein. Altogether 1.5 million to 2 million distinct CDR3 sequences are present, over 25% being singletons, with the ten largest covering roughly 8%. Sequencing was carried out using blood. The receptor source for this set is a woman in her thirties in good health.

About this clonotype itself: A single base separates this from a much larger clone, so it may be a read error. V is TRBV29-1 and J is TRBJ2-6; possibly TRBD1 for D (5 bases). CDR1 and CDR2 from the germline V gene are SQVTM and ANQGSEA. The CDR3 length is 14 residues. The CDR3 nucleotides read TGCAGCGTGCCCGGGTACTCTGGGGCCAACGTCCGGACTTTC. This translates into CSVPGYSGANVRTF.

There are many counts of this clonotype. V and J are TRBV2 and TRBJ2-7; possibly TRBD2 for D (6 bases). Germline-derived CDR1 and CDR2 are SNHLY and FYNNEI. The CDR3 runs 12 residues. V lost 6 bases to trimming and J lost 6 bases, with 12 bases between them. The CDR3 region is CASSSLGGEQYF. CDR3 DNA sequence: TGTGCCAGCAGCTCACTCGGGGGCGAGCAGTACTTC.

This clonotype was seen a handful of times. Here the CDR3 reads CAWSGGLAALNEQFF. CDR3 in DNA: TGTGCCTGGAGCGGGGGACTAGCTGCGCTCAATGAGCAGTTCTTC. This chain links TRBV30 with TRBJ2-1; 9 bases are a match to TRBD2. The germline CDR1 and CDR2 sequences are GTSNPN and SVGIG (reference sequence). Unmatched junction bases numbered 9, after V lost 3 bases and J lost 6 bases. CDR3 size: 15 residues.

At least ten counts were recorded for this clonotype. This chain links TRBV11-2 with TRBJ2-7; 9 positions match TRBD1. Germline V gives CDR1 SGHAT, CDR2 FQNNGV. V was clipped by 4 bases and J by 4 bases; unmatched bases: 5. The CDR3 length is 14 residues. This CDR3 is CASSSGTGMYEQYF. The CDR3, as DNA: TGTGCCAGCAGCTCCGGGACAGGGATGTACGAGCAGTACTTC. Combining the CDR3 with reference TRBV11-2 and TRBJ2-7 gives the whole variable domain EAGVAQSPRYKIIEKRQSVAFWCNPISGHATLYWYQQILGQGPKLLIQFQNNGVVDDSQLPKDRFSAERLKGVDSTLKIQPAKLEDSAVYLCASSSGTGMYEQYFGPGTRLTVT.

This clonotype has ten or more counts. V and J are TRBV20-1 and TRBJ2-5; 8 nucleotides align to TRBD1. CDR3 length: 13 amino acids. Germline values: CDR1 DFQATT, CDR2 SNEGSKA (reference sequence). Trimming at V came to 6 bases and at J to 5 bases, leaving 8 bases not matched to a gene. CDR3 residues: CSAGAGGVETQYF. The CDR3 nucleotides are TGCAGTGCAGGGGCAGGGGGCGTTGAGACCCAGTACTTC.

There are many counts of this clonotype. The rearrangement joins TRBV9 to TRBJ2-7; 8 nucleotides align to TRBD2. This CDR3 spans 16 amino acids. Germline CDR1 is SGDLS and CDR2 is YYNGEE. The V segment lost 3 bases and the J segment 0 bases; nucleotides outside the gene matches: 8. The CDR3 loop is CASSALGGTSSYEQYF. CDR3 DNA: TGTGCCAGCAGCGCCTTAGGGGGGACTAGCTCCTACGAGCAGTACTTC.

The genes are TRBV20-1 and TRBJ2-7; D may be TRBD2 (5 bases). Between the trimmed V and J ends, which lost 4 bases and 2 bases, there was a span of 12 bases. Looked up from germline, CDR1 is DFQATT and CDR2 is SNEGSKA (reference sequence). The CDR3 covers 13 residues. The DNA for the CDR3 is TGCAGTGCTACTACGGGGAATCCCTACGAGCAGTACTTC. The encoded protein is CSATTGNPYEQYF.

This clonotype was observed many times. The chain links TRBV20-1 to TRBJ2-7, with 8 positions matching TRBD2. This CDR3 spans 15 amino acids. The V gene's germline CDR1 is DFQATT and CDR2 SNEGSKA (reference sequence). V was pared by 0 bases and J by 2 bases, with 6 bases of the junction left unmatched. CDR3 sequence reads: CSARDQRGRTYEQYF. Here the CDR3 DNA reads TGCAGTGCTAGAGATCAGCGGGGGCGCACCTACGAGCAGTACTTC.

This sequence joins TRBV28 and TRBJ2-1; D is perhaps TRBD2 (6 bases). Looked up from germline, CDR1 is MDHEN and CDR2 is SYDVKM. With 4 bases removed from V and 3 bases from J, the gap between germline ends came to 13 bases. CDR3 size: 15 residues. The CDR3: CASSSRQDYYNEQFF. The CDR3 nucleotides are TGTGCCAGCAGTTCTAGGCAGGACTACTACAATGAGCAGTTCTTC.

The V call is TRBV20-1, the J call TRBJ1-2, with TRBD1 matching over 8 bases. The CDR3 sequence is 15 residues long. The V gene end was trimmed by 3 bases and the J gene end by 5 bases; junction bases not matched to a gene: 11. Germline values: CDR1 DFQATT, CDR2 SNEGSKA (reference sequence). The CDR3 loop reads CSASGQGRGEYGYTF. The CDR3 coding sequence is TGCAGTGCTAGCGGACAGGGACGGGGGGAATATGGCTACACCTTC.